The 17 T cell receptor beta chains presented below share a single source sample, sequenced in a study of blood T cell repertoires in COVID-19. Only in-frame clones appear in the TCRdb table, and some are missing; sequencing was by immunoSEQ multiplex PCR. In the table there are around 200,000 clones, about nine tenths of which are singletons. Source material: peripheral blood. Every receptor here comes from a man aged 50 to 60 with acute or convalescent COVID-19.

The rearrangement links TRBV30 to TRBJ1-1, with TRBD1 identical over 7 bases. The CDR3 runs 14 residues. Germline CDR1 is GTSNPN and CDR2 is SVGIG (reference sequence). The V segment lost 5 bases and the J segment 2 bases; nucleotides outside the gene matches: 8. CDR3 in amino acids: CAWAQTGLNTEAFF. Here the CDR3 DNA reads TGTGCCTGGGCTCAGACAGGGCTCAACACTGAAGCTTTCTTT.

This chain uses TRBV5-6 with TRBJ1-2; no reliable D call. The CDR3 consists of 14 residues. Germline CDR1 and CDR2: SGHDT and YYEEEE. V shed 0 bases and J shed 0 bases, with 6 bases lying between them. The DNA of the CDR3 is TGTGCCAGCAGCTTGGGTTCAACTAACTATGGCTACACCTTC. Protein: CASSLGSTNYGYTF.

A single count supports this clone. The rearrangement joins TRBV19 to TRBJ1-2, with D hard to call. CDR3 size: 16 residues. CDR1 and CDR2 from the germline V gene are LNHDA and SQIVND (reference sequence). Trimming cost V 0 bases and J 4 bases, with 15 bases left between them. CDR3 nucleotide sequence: TGTGCCAGTAGTATAGATGCCCTGGGCAGCCTCTATGGCTACACCTTC. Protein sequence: CASSIDALGSLYGYTF.

The CDR3 loop reads CASSEASYEQYF. The CDR3, as DNA: TGTGCCAGCAGTGAAGCCAGCTACGAGCAGTACTTC. V gene TRBV6-1 combines with J gene TRBJ2-7, with D unresolved. From germline, CDR1 is MNHNS and CDR2 SASEGT. V was trimmed by 0 bases and J by 3 bases, leaving 3 bases between them. This CDR3 comprises 12 residues.

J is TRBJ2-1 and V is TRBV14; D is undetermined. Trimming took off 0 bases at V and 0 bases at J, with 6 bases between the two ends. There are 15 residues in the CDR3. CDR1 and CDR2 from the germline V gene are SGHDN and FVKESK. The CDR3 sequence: CASSQDVSSYNEQFF. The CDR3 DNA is TGTGCCAGCAGCCAAGACGTCTCCTCCTACAATGAGCAGTTCTTC.

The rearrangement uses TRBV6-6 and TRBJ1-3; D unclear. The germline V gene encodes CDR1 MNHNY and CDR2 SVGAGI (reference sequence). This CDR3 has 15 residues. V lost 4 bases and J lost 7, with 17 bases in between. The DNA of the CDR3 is TGTGCCAGCAGTTCGAGAAGCCTAGAGCACAACACCATATATTTT. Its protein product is CASSSRSLEHNTIYF.

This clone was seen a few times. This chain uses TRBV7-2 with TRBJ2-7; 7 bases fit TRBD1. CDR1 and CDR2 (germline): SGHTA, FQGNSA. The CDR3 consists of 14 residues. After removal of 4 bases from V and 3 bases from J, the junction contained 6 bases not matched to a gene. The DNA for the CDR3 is TGTGCCAGCAGCTGGGACAGCCGTGTCTACGAGCAGTACTTC. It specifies CASSWDSRVYEQYF.

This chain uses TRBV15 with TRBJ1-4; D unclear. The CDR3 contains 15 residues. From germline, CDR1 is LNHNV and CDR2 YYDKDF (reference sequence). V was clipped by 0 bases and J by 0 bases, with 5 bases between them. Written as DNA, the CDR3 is TGTGCCACCAGCAGAGACCCAGCAACTAATGAAAAACTGTTTTTT. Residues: CATSRDPATNEKLFF.

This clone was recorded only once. The CDR3 sequence: CASSPETGPAYEQYF. In DNA form, the CDR3 reads TGTGCCAGCTCACCAGAGACAGGTCCTGCCTACGAGCAGTACTTC. This chain joins TRBV18 and TRBJ2-7; D is perhaps TRBD1 (6 bases). Trimming cost V 2 bases and J 2 bases, with 13 bases left between them. This CDR3 is 15 amino acids long. Per germline, CDR1 KGHSH and CDR2 LQKENI.

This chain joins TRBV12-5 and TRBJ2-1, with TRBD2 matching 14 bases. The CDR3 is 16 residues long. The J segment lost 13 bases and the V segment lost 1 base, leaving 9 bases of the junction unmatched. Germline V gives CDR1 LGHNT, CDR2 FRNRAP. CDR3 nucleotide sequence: TGTGCTAGTGGTTTGGCGGCTCTGACTAGCGGGGGGGCCCAGTTCTTC. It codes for CASGLAALTSGGAQFF.

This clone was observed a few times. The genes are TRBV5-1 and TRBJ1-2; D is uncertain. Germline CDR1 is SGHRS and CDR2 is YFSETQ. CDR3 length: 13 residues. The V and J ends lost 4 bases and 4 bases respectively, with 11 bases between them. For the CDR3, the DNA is TGCGCCAGCAGCCCCCGGGCGGGCTATGGCTACACCTTC. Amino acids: CASSPRAGYGYTF.

The CDR3 region is CASTTEGGGTEAFF. The CDR3 nucleotides read TGTGCCAGCACCACAGAAGGGGGTGGCACTGAAGCTTTCTTT. The rearrangement uses TRBV5-4 and TRBJ1-1; D is perhaps TRBD1 (6 bases). CDR1 SGHNT and CDR2 YYREEE come from the germline V gene (reference sequence). The CDR3 sequence is 14 residues long. Between the trimmed V and J ends, which lost 6 bases and 4 bases, there was a span of 16 bases.

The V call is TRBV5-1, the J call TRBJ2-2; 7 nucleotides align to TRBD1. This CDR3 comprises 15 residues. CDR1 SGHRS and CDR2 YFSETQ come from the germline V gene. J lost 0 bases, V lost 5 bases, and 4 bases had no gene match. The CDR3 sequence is CASRGDSANTGELFF. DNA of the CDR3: TGCGCCAGCAGGGGGGACAGTGCGAACACCGGGGAGCTGTTTTTT.

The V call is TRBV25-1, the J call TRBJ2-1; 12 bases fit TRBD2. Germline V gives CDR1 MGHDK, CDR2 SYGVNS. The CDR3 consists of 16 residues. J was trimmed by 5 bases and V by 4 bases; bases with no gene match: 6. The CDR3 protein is CASSAPTSGGHNEQFF. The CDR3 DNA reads TGTGCCAGCAGTGCCCCCACTAGCGGGGGGCACAATGAGCAGTTCTTC.

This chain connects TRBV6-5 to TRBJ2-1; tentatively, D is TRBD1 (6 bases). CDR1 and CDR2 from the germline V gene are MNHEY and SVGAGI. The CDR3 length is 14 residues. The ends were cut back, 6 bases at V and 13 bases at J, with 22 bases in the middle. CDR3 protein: CASSREQGRFTQFF. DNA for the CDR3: TGTGCCAGCAGCCGAGAACAGGGTCGATTTACTCAGTTCTTC.

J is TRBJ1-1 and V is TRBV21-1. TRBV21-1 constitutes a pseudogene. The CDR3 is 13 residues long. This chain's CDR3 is CASSAALSAEAFF. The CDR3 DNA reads TGTGCCAGCAGCGCAGCGCTCAGCGCTGAAGCTTTCTTT.

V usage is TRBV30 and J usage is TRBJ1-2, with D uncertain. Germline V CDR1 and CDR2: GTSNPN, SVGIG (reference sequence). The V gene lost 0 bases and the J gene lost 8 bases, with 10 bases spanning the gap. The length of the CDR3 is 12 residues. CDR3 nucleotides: TGTGCCTGGAGTGTATCCCCGGGGGGCTACACCTTC. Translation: CAWSVSPGGYTF.